These 14 T cell receptor beta chains were all obtained from the same sample, sequenced in a study of T cells after yellow fever vaccination. TCRdb ran MiXCR on the 5' RACE reads and lists one entry per CDR3 protein. The sample lists 400,000 or so distinct CDR3 sequences; approximately 6% were seen once. The sample here was PBMCs, taken 5 days after the yellow fever booster vaccination. The origin of the receptors is a man aged 25-45 years who received the YFV17D yellow fever vaccine.

In this sample, this clonotype turned up many times. The chain carries TRBV5-1 and TRBJ2-1; 9 bases agree with TRBD2. Trimming took 0 bases from V and 2 from J; bases not matched to a gene: 12. The germline gives CDR1 SGHRS, CDR2 YFSETQ. This CDR3 is built from 19 residues. The CDR3 DNA reads as TGCGCCAGCAGCTTGGGTCTGGCTCCCCGGACTAGCGCCTACAATGAGCAGTTCTTC. Translating it yields CASSLGLAPRTSAYNEQFF.

This clonotype was counted at least ten times. The chain carries TRBV10-3 and TRBJ2-2; TRBD1 matches at 9 bases. CDR1 is ENHRY, CDR2 SYGVKD, per germline. The CDR3 sequence is 16 residues long. The J segment lost 3 bases and the V segment lost 4 bases, leaving 6 bases of the junction unmatched. CDR3 in amino acids: CAISGPRQGDTGELFF. As DNA, the CDR3 is TGTGCCATCAGTGGGCCAAGACAGGGGGACACCGGGGAGCTGTTTTTT.

This clonotype was seen only a few times. The chain recombines TRBV21-1 with TRBJ2-6; no DNA check was done on the table's D call, TRBD1. TRBV21-1 is a pseudogene segment. The CDR3 sequence is 17 residues long. In DNA form, the CDR3 reads TGTGCCAGCAGCAAAGACGGGACGGACCCTGGGGCCAACGTCCTGACTTTC. The encoded protein is CASSKDGTDPGANVLTF.

The rearrangement joins TRBV15 to TRBJ1-6, with D hard to call. Trimming left V 3 bases short and J 14 bases short, with 14 bases between. Germline lookup yields CDR1 LNHNV and CDR2 YYDKDF (reference sequence). CDR3 length: 13 amino acids. CDR3 in DNA: TGTGCCACCAGCAGCGCCGGTCCGGTGGCCCTCCACTTT. This codes for CATSSAGPVALHF.

This clonotype was counted between two and nine times. The chain employs TRBV24-1 and TRBJ2-2; 7 bases align to TRBD2. Germline trimming cut 0 bases from V and 2 bases from J; bases unmatched to any gene: 2. Germline loops: CDR1 KGHDR, CDR2 SFDVKD. The CDR3 has 16 residues. This CDR3 is CATSDLGRGNTGELFF. DNA for the CDR3: TGTGCCACCAGTGATTTGGGGAGGGGAAACACCGGGGAGCTGTTTTTT.

This clonotype has only a few counts. This rearrangement joins TRBV7-6 to TRBJ2-3; 16 nucleotides agree with TRBD2. Germline V gene data show CDR1 as SGHVS and CDR2 as FNYEAQ. Losses at the gene ends were 4 bases for V and 4 bases for J; bases not matched to a gene: 8. The CDR3 loop spans 18 amino acids. CDR3 bases: TGTGCCAGCAGCTCCGGGACTAGCGGGAGGGCCATCGCAGATACGCAGTATTTT. It encodes CASSSGTSGRAIADTQYF.

The chain recombines TRBV20-1 with TRBJ2-1; 7 bases map to TRBD2. In germline, CDR1 is DFQATT, CDR2 SNEGSKA (reference sequence). The junction had 5 bases not matched to a gene; V was cut back by 3 bases and J by 3 bases. The CDR3 is made up of 14 amino acids. CDR3 protein: CSARGGRGYNEQFF. CDR3 in DNA: TGCAGTGCTAGGGGGGGGAGAGGCTACAATGAGCAGTTCTTC.

This clonotype was detected a few times. The chain uses TRBV9 and TRBJ1-6; 9 bases map to TRBD1. This CDR3 spans 15 amino acids. Unmatched junction bases numbered 4, after V lost 4 bases and J lost 5 bases. Germline V gene data show CDR1 as SGDLS and CDR2 as YYNGEE. CDR3 in amino acids: CASSSGTGHNSPLHF. CDR3 sequence (DNA): TGTGCCAGCAGCAGCGGGACAGGGCATAATTCACCCCTCCACTTT. The variable domain in full, with the rest retrieved from reference TRBV9 and TRBJ1-6, is DSGVTQTPKHLITATGQRVTLRCSPRSGDLSVYWYQQSLDQGLQFLIQYYNGEERAKGNILERFSAQQFPDLHSELNLSSLELGDSALYFCASSSGTGHNSPLHFGNGTRLTVT.

This clonotype was found many times. The chain uses TRBV7-3 and TRBJ2-3, with TRBD2 matching over 8 bases. Germline-derived CDR1 and CDR2 are SGHTA and FQGTGA. The CDR3 runs to 15 residues. V trimming: 5 bases; J trimming: 0 bases; junction bases outside the gene matches: 4. The CDR3 nucleotides are TGTGCCAGCAGCCCAGTAGCGGGGAGCACAGATACGCAGTATTTT. Its translation: CASSPVAGSTDTQYF.

V usage is TRBV5-6 and J usage is TRBJ2-7; either TRBD1 or TRBD2 may supply D (7 bases each). The CDR3 is 14 amino acids. The V end lost 0 bases, the J end lost 6 bases, and 13 bases lay between the germline ends. Germline-derived CDR1 and CDR2 are SGHDT and YYEEEE. The CDR3 protein is CASSLGEGASEQYF. In nucleotides, the CDR3 is TGTGCCAGCAGCTTGGGGGAGGGGGCGAGCGAGCAGTACTTC.

This chain connects TRBV5-1 to TRBJ2-1; 8 positions agree with TRBD2. CDR3 length equals 15 residues. Trimming removed 4 bases from V and 4 bases from J; junction bases left unmatched: 7. Per the germline V gene, CDR1 is SGHRS and CDR2 is YFSETQ. This CDR3 is CASSLTKREYNEQFF. The CDR3 DNA is TGCGCCAGCAGCCTGACCAAGCGGGAGTACAATGAGCAGTTCTTC.

This clonotype came up a few times. The CDR3 loop is CAISERRDQIEAFF. The CDR3 DNA is TGTGCCATCAGTGAGAGAAGAGACCAAATTGAAGCTTTCTTT. V gene TRBV10-3 combines with J gene TRBJ1-1; D call uncertain. CDR3 length: 14 residues. V was pared by 2 bases and J by 7 bases, with 14 bases between. Germline V gene sequence: CDR1 ENHRY, CDR2 SYGVKD.

Ten or more counts support this clonotype. This sequence joins TRBV14 and TRBJ1-1; the D gene is possibly TRBD1 (6 bases). The CDR3 runs to 13 residues. Germline-derived CDR1 and CDR2 are SGHDN and FVKESK. V lost 1 base and J lost 11, with 14 bases in between. CDR3 DNA sequence: TGTGCCAGCAGCCAAGTAGACAGGAGTGAGGCTTTCTTT. Its protein is CASSQVDRSEAFF.

This clonotype turned up a few times. V is TRBV20-1 and J is TRBJ2-3, with 7 bases matching TRBD1. The CDR3 sequence is 14 residues long. Germline V lookup: CDR1 DFQATT, CDR2 SNEGSKA (reference sequence). The V segment lost 4 bases and the J segment 0 bases; nucleotides outside the gene matches: 4. The CDR3 nucleotides read TGCAGTGCTACCGGGACAGATAGCACAGATACGCAGTATTTT. Amino acid sequence: CSATGTDSTDTQYF.